This T cell receptor (beta chain) was documented in a study of cytomegalovirus exposure and HLA in healthy donors. The germline V gene has CDR1 SGDLS and CDR2 YYNGEE. CDR3 length equals 14 residues. J was trimmed by 6 bases and V by 4 bases; bases with no gene match: 5. Here immunoSEQ multiplex PCR was the method, and the copy in TCRdb shows in-frame clones only, minus some. The table records 180,000 or so clones, around 80% of them present only once. The clonotype originates from a woman under 40 in good health and CMV-seropositive. The sequenced material came from PBMCs. The chain carries TRBV9 and TRBJ1-5; TRBD1 aligns across 9 bases. For the CDR3, the DNA is TGTGCCAGCAGCCGGACAGGGGAGGTTCAGCCCCAGCATTTT. Its translation is CASSRTGEVQPQHF.